This T cell receptor beta chain is from a study of cytomegalovirus exposure and HLA in healthy donors. General observations from the study: An analysis was carried out later, and it reportedly showed fewer N-insertions in an Asian-associated ancestry cluster than the approximately 680-donor mean. Follow-up analysis later connected one missense variant in DCLRE1C with trimming of TCR beta V- and J-genes.

Primers included in the PCR were 60 Vbeta and 13 Jbeta primers. Using immunoSEQ multiplex PCR, the repertoire was profiled, and TCRdb retains in-frame clones only, with some absent. Of roughly 150,000 clones in the sample, about 80% are singletons; the top ten hold approximately 15%. On this clone: What it recognizes is unknown.

The source material was PBMCs. The sequence was collected from a woman in her forties in good health and CMV-seronegative.

CDR3 bases: TGTGCCAGCAGTGAAGCAAGGAACCAGGCTACGCAGTATTTT. Encoded protein: CASSEARNQATQYF. The chain employs TRBV6-1 and TRBJ2-3; D gene ambiguous. V lost 0 bases and J lost 8, with 12 bases in between. CDR3 length: 14 residues. The V gene's germline CDR1 is MNHNS and CDR2 SASEGT.